Sequencing of this T cell receptor (beta chain) was carried out in a study of OX40 agonist ivuxolimab in advanced cancers. At the level of the study: Among those enrolled, mean age was about 60 years (range about 20 to 79) and 75% to 85% were male.

Measured with immunoSEQ multiplex PCR; TCRdb has only the in-frame clones, and not every one. This sample yields just under 65,000 clones, of which just under 85% are seen a single time; 9.8% belongs to the top ten. Germline loops: CDR1 SGHTA, CDR2 FQGNSA. The CDR3 is made up of 14 amino acids. V lost 5 bases, J lost 2 bases, and 5 bases stayed unmatched. Sequencing was performed on CD4+ or CD8+ T cells sorted from blood, taken in a trial of the OX40 agonist ivuxolimab. The receptor's source is an adult with an advanced solid tumor such as melanoma, head and neck, liver or kidney cancer. The chain couples TRBV7-2 to TRBJ1-2; 7 bases are a match to TRBD1. The CDR3 loop is CASSQAGQNYGYTF. Here the CDR3 DNA reads TGTGCCAGCAGCCAAGCGGGACAGAACTATGGCTACACCTTC. Looking up the rest from reference TRBV7-2 and TRBJ1-2 gives the full variable domain: GAGVSQSPSNKVTEKGKDVELRCDPISGHTALYWYRQSLGQGLEFLIYFQGNSAPDKSGLPSDRFSAERTGGSVSTLTIQRTQQEDSAVYLCASSQAGQNYGYTFGSGTRLTVV.